The 9 T cell receptor beta chains given below trace back to one sample, sequenced in a study of blood T cell repertoires in COVID-19. The method was immunoSEQ multiplex PCR; TCRdb's version includes in-frame clones alone and lacks a portion of them. The sample shows about 300,000 clones, about 91% of them seen only once. Sample: peripheral blood. Receptor source: a woman aged 25 to 39 who had recovered from COVID-19.

This chain uses TRBV19 with TRBJ2-1; 8 bases map to TRBD1. The CDR3 length is 16 residues. With V trimmed by 5 bases and J by 3 bases, 9 bases remained unmatched. Germline V gene lookup returns CDR1 LNHDA and CDR2 SQIVND (reference sequence). The CDR3 nucleotides are TGTGCCAGTAGTGCCCGACAGGGGCCCAACTACAATGAGCAGTTCTTC. It is translated as CASSARQGPNYNEQFF.

The J gene is TRBJ2-5, the V gene TRBV29-1, with 7 bases identical to TRBD1. Germline V gives CDR1 SQVTM, CDR2 ANQGSEA. The CDR3 is made up of 14 amino acids. V shed 6 bases, J shed 1 base, and the junction held 8 bases outside the gene matches. The CDR3 spells CSVPGQSIQETQYF. The CDR3 nucleotides are TGCAGCGTACCGGGACAGAGTATCCAAGAGACCCAGTACTTC.

J is TRBJ2-3 and V is TRBV3-1 (or the pseudogene TRBV3-2); 11 positions match TRBD2. CDR3 length equals 15 residues. Germline V lookup: CDR1 LGHDT, CDR2 YNNKEL (reference sequence). V lost 2 bases and J lost 6; bases outside the gene matches: 4. The CDR3 protein is CASSQSSGGADTQYF. The CDR3 coding sequence is TGTGCCAGCAGCCAAAGTAGCGGGGGGGCGGATACGCAGTATTTT.

The V gene is TRBV7-3, the J gene TRBJ2-3; 12 bases are shared with TRBD2. The CDR3 loop spans 16 amino acids. Trimming cost V 5 bases and J 3 bases; bases outside gene matches: 6. In germline, CDR1 is SGHTA, CDR2 FQGTGA. CDR3 DNA sequence: TGTGCCAGCAGCCCCCAAGGACTAGCGGGGACAGATACGCAGTATTTT. This gives the protein CASSPQGLAGTDTQYF.

The chain has TRBV5-1 and TRBJ2-1; tentative D call: TRBD2 (6 bases). Trimming pared 3 bases from V and 0 bases from J, leaving 16 bases between. Germline V gives CDR1 SGHRS, CDR2 YFSETQ. The CDR3 covers 17 residues. For the CDR3, the DNA is TGCGCCAGCAGCTCAAGACGCGGGGCAAGCTCCTACAATGAGCAGTTCTTC. Protein sequence: CASSSRRGASSYNEQFF.

This chain joins TRBV7-3 and TRBJ2-3, with 7 bases lining up with TRBD2. The CDR3 is 17 amino acids. The J segment lost 1 base and the V segment lost 5 bases, leaving 12 bases of the junction unmatched. The germline gives CDR1 SGHTA, CDR2 FQGTGA. As DNA, the CDR3 is TGTGCCAGCAGCCCAACGGGGCGGGGGAGGGGCACAGATACGCAGTATTTT. Protein sequence: CASSPTGRGRGTDTQYF.

CDR3 loop: CASSERAGALTRTDTQYF. The CDR3, as DNA: TGTGCCAGCAGTGAACGAGCGGGGGCCTTGACTAGGACAGATACGCAGTATTTT. V is TRBV2 and J is TRBJ2-3; TRBD2 aligns across 8 bases. Germline-derived CDR1 and CDR2 are SNHLY and FYNNEI. V shed 2 bases and J 3 bases; nucleotides not matched to a gene: 13. This CDR3 is built from 18 residues.

The J gene is TRBJ1-2, the V gene TRBV6-1, with 7 bases fitting TRBD1. The CDR3 contains 17 residues. V was pared by 0 bases and J by 7 bases, with 14 bases of the junction left unmatched. Germline CDR1 and CDR2: MNHNS and SASEGT. This chain's CDR3 is CASSEADLTGYLGGYTF. The CDR3 DNA reads as TGTGCCAGCAGTGAAGCCGACCTGACAGGGTACCTAGGTGGCTACACCTTC.

This sequence joins TRBV18 and TRBJ2-1, with a weak D call TRBD2 (5 bases). The CDR3 contains 15 residues. Germline V gene lookup returns CDR1 KGHSH and CDR2 LQKENI. V was trimmed by 3 bases and J by 8 bases, leaving 17 bases between them. The DNA for the CDR3 is TGTGCCAGCTCACCGCAGCGGACCAACTCGGATGAGCAGTTCTTC. Translating it yields CASSPQRTNSDEQFF.